This T cell receptor beta chain appears in the sequencing data of a study of regulatory T cells in long-lasting Graves disease (TCRdb year 2021). Context from the whole study: Persistent Graves' disease meant more than 5 years of antithyroid drug treatment with TSH receptor autoantibodies that stayed positive. This study used TCR sequencing and RNA sequencing of peripheral blood to compare persistent Graves' disease patients against newly diagnosed Graves' disease patients. The study took place in China and was registered as a clinical trial. A total of roughly 35 samples underwent TCR sequencing: about 13 from persistent and around 20 from newly diagnosed Graves' disease patients. In the clinical cohort, patients with persistent Graves' disease had used antithyroid drugs for an average of roughly 10 years.

The library was generated by multiplex PCR. Reads for this sample came from an Illumina HiSeq 4000. To build TCR beta libraries, CDR3 regions were amplified by Arm-PCR using iRepertoire HTBI primers. Before sequencing, the PCR products underwent gel purification. The source study handled its data this way. Gene usage analysis of CDR3 amino acid clonotypes used the approximately 56 TRBV and 14 to 15 TRBJ segments found across samples. COPE and FqMerger were used to merge the filtered high-quality paired reads into contigs. Contigs were aligned with BLAST to IMGT TRBV, TRBD and TRBJ reference genes, and CDR3 was defined per IMGT. Any clonotype with a frequency above 0.1% was counted as a highly expanded clone. Shannon entropy was used to measure repertoire diversity, and the Gini coefficient was used to measure V-J evenness. A clonotype found in more than one individual was treated as public. Using fastp at Q25 and MiXCR, TCRdb reprocessed the public reads and kept productive beta chains. Identical CDR3 protein sequences are pooled into one entry, listed with their most common genes and DNA. TCRdb, not the original authors, processed these V and J calls. The sample table lists roughly 500,000 distinct CDR3 sequences, around a fifth of them with a count of one. The ten largest clones add up to around 7% of the sample.

The sample's time point label, decoded: persistent/refractory GD, antithyroid drugs over 5 years with positive TRAb. RNA was extracted from PBMCs in TRIzol for both TCR sequencing and RNA sequencing. The diagnosis of Graves' disease followed American Thyroid Association guidelines. The patients came from an endocrinology department in Xi'an, China. Each patient gave approximately 9.7 milliliters of peripheral blood, collected in an EDTA anticoagulant tube. Ficoll Paque Plus density gradient separation was used to isolate PBMCs, and no further T cell sorting was performed. RNA quality was checked with an Agilent 2100 Bioanalyzer and agarose gel, and concentration with a NanoDrop 2000. What the study reported, not specific to this receptor: Because the primary lesion, thyroid tissue, could not be accessed, the study looked at peripheral blood alone. Sequencing and analysis were limited to the TCR beta chain. More public clonotypes were shared among persistent patients (more than 2,500) than among newly diagnosed patients (roughly 1,000). Persistent Graves' disease patients showed lower TCR Shannon entropy and fewer highly expanded clones than newly diagnosed patients, suggesting clonal expansion. The authors acknowledged the small sample size as a limitation that may reduce accuracy. TRBV28, TRBJ1-2 and TRBJ2-5 were preferentially used in persistent disease, while TRBV20-1 and TRBJ2-1 were favored in newly diagnosed disease.

The sample holds a few counts of this clonotype. Its antigen is currently not known. No much larger clone exists at a distance of one base, and base qualities are not known. The germline V gene gives CDR1 as SGHTA and CDR2 as FQGNSA. Including cysteine and phenylalanine, the CDR3 has 13 amino acids. The sequence is cut down to CDR3 DNA, 39 bases in frame from base 1. V and J lose 4 bases and 3 bases, and a span of 10 bases separates them. Material: peripheral blood mononuclear cells (PBMCs), obtained when the disease was refractory, from a patient treated with antithyroid drugs. The V gene is TRBV7-2 and the J gene is TRBJ2-7; the D gene cannot be resolved reliably. The sequence derives from a female donor with Graves disease. The CDR3 region has the sequence CASSYQPFYEQYF. The DNA sequence is given as TGTGCCAGCAGCTACCAACCCTTCTACGAGCAGTACTTC. Extended through the reference TRBV7-2 and TRBJ2-7 proteins, this CDR3 yields the full variable domain: GAGVSQSPSNKVTEKGKDVELRCDPISGHTALYWYRQSLGQGLEFLIYFQGNSAPDKSGLPSDRFSAERTGGSVSTLTIQRTQQEDSAVYLCASSYQPFYEQYFGPGTRLTVT.